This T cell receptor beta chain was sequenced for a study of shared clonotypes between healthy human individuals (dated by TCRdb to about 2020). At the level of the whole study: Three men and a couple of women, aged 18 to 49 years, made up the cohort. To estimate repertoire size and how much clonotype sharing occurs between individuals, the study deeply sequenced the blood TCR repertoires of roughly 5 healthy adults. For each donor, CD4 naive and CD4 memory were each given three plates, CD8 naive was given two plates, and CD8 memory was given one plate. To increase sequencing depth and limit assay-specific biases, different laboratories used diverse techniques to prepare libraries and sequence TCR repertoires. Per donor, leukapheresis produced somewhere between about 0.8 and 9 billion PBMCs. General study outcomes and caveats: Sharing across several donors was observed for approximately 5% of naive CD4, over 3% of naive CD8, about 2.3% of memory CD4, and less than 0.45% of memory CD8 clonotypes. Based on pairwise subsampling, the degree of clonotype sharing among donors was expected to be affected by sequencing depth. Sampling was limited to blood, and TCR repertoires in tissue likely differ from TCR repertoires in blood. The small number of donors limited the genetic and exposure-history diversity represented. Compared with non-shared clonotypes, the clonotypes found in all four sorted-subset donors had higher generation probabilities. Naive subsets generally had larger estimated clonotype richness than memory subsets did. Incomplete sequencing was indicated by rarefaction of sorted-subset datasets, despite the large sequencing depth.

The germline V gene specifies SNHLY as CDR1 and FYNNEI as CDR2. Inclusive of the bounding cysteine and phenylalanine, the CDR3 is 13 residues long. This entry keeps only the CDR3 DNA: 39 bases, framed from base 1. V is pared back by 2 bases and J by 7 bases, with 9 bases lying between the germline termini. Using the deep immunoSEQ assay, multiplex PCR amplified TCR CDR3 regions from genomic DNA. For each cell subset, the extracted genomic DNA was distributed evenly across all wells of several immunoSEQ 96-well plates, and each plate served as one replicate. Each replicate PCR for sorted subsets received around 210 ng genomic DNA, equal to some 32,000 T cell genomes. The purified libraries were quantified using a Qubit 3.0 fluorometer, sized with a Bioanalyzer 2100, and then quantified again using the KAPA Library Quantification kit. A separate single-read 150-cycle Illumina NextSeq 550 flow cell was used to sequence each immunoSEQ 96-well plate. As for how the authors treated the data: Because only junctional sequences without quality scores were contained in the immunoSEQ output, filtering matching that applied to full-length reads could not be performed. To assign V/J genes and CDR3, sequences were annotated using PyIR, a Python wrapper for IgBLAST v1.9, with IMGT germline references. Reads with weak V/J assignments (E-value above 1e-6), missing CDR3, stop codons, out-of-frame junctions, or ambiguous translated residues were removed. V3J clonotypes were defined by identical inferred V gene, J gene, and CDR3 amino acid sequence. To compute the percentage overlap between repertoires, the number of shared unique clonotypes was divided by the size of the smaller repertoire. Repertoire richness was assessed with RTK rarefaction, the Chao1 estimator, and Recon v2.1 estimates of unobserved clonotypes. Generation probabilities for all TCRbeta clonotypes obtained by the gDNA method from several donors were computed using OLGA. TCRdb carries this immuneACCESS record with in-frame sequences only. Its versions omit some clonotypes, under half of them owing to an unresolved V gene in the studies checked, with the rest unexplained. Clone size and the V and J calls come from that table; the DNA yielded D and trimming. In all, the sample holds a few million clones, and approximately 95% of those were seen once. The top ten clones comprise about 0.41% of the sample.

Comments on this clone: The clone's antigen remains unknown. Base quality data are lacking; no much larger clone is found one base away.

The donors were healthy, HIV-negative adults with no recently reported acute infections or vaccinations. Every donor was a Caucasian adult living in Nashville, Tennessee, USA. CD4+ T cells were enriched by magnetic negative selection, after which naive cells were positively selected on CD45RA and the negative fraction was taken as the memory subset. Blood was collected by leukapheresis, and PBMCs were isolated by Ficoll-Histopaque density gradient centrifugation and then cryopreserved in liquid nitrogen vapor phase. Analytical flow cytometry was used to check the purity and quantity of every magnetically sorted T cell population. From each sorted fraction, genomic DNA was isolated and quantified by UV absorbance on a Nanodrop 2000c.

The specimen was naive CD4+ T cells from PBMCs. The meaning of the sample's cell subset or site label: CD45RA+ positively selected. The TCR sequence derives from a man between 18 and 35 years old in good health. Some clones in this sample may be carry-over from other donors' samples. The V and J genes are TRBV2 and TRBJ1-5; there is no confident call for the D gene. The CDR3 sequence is CASSEQVMQPQHF. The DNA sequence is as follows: TGTGCCAGCAGTGAACAGGTCATGCAGCCCCAGCATTTT.